This T cell receptor (beta chain) was retrieved from a study of blood T cell repertoires in COVID-19. Sequencing used immunoSEQ multiplex PCR; TCRdb keeps in-frame clones, though not all of them. The sample yields a few hundred thousand clones, around nine tenths seen once. The CDR3 spans 16 residues. V shed 2 bases and J 8 bases; nucleotides not matched to a gene: 9. Germline-derived CDR1 and CDR2 are KGHSH and LQKENI. The chain links TRBV18 to TRBJ2-1; 10 bases are a match to TRBD2. The sequence derives from a woman aged 40 to 49 who had recovered from COVID-19. Sequenced sample: PBMCs or T cells enriched from blood (not recorded which). The CDR3 protein is CASSPLGAGGPHEQFF. In nucleotides, the CDR3 is TGTGCCAGCTCACCATTAGGAGCGGGAGGGCCACATGAGCAGTTCTTC.